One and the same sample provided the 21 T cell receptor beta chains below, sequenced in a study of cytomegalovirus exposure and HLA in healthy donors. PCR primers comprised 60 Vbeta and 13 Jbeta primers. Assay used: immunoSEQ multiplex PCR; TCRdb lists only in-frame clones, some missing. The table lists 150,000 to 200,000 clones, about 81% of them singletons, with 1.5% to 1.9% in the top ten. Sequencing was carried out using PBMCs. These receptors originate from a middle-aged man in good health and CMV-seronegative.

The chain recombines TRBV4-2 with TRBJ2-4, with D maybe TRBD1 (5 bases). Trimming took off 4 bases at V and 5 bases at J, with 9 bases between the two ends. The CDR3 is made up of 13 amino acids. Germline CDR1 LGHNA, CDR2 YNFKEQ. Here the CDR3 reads CASSPPTENIQYF. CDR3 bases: TGTGCCAGCAGCCCTCCGACAGAAAACATTCAGTACTTC.

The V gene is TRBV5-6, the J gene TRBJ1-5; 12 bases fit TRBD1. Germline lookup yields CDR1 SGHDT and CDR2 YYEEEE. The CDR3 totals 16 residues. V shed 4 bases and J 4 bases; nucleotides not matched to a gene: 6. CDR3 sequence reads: CASSTGTGGFNQPQHF. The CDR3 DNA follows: TGTGCCAGCAGCACCGGGACAGGGGGCTTTAATCAGCCCCAGCATTTT. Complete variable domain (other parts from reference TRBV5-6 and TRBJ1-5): DAGVTQSPTHLIKTRGQQVTLRCSPKSGHDTVSWYQQALGQGPQFIFQYYEEEERQRGNFPDRFSGHQFPNYSSELNVNALLLGDSALYLCASSTGTGGFNQPQHFGDGTRLSIL.

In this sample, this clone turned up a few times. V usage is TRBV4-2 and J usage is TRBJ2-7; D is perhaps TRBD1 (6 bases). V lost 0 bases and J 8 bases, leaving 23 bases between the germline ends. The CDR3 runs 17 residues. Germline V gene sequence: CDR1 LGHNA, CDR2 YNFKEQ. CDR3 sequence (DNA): TGTGCCAGCAGCCAAGAGGGGGCGAGCCGCCGATTCGCCCAGCAGTACTTC. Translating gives CASSQEGASRRFAQQYF.

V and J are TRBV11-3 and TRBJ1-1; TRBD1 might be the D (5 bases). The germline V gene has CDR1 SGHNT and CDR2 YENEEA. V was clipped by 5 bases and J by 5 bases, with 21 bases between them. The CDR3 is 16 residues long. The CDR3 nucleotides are TGTGCCAGCAGCCCCCAACCTGGCAGGGTAGGAACTGAAGCTTTCTTT. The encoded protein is CASSPQPGRVGTEAFF.

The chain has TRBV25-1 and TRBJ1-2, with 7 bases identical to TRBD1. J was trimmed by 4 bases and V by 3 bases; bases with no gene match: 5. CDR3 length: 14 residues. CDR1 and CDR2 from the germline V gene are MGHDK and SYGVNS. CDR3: CASSETGLRYGYTF. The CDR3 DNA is TGTGCCAGCAGTGAGACAGGGTTACGCTATGGCTACACCTTC.

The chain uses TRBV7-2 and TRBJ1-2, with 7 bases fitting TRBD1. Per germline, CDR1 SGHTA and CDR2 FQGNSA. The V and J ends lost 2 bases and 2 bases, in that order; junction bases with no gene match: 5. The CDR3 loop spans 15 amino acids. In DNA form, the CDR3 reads TGTGCCAGCAGCTTATTCGGACAGGACAACTATGGCTACACCTTC. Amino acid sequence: CASSLFGQDNYGYTF.

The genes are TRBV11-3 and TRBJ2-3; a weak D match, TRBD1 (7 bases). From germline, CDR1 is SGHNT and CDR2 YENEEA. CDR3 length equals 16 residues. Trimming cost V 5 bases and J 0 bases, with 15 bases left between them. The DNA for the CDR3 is TGTGCCAGCAGCCTAGGCGGGACAGTTAGCACAGATACGCAGTATTTT. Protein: CASSLGGTVSTDTQYF. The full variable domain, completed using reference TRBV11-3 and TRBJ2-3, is EAGVVQSPRYKIIEKKQPVAFWCNPISGHNTLYWYLQNLGQGPELLIRYENEEAVDDSQLPKDRFSAERLKGVDSTLKIQPAELGDSAVYLCASSLGGTVSTDTQYFGPGTRLTVL.

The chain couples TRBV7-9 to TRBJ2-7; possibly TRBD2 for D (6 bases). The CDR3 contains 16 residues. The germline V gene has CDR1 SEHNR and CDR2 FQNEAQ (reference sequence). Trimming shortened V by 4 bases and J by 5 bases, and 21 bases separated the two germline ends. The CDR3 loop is CASSSAGTGPKNEQYF. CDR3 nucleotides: TGTGCCAGCAGCTCCGCCGGGACTGGCCCCAAAAACGAGCAGTACTTC.

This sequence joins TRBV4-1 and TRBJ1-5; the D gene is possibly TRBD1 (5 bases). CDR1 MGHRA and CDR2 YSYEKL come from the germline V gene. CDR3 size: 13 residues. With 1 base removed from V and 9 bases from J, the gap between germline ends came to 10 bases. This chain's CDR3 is CASSQGGRTPQHF. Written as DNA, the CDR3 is TGCGCCAGCAGCCAAGGGGGGAGGACGCCCCAGCATTTT.

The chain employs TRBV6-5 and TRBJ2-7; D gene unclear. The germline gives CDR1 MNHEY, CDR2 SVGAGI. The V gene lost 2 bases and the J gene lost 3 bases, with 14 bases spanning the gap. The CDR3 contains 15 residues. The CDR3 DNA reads TGTGCCAGCAGTTACGTCGCAGGTCGGAACTACGAGCAGTACTTC. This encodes CASSYVAGRNYEQYF.

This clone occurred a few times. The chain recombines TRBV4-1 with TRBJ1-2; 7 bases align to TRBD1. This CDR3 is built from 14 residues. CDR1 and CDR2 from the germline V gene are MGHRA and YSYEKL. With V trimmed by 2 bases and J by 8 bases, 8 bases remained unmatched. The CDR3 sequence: CASSQTRDSMGYTF. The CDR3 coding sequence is TGCGCCAGCAGCCAAACCAGGGACAGTATGGGCTACACCTTC.

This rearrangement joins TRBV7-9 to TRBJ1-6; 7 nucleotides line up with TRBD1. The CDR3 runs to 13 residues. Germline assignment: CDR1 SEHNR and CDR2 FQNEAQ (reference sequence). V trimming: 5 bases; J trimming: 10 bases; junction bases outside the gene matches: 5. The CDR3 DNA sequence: TGTGCCAGCAGCCCACAGGGGAGATCACCCCTCCACTTT. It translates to CASSPQGRSPLHF.

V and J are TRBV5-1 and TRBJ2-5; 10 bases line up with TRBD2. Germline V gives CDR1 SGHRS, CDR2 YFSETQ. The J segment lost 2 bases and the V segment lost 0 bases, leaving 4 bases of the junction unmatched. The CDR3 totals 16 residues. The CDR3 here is CASSLGPSGGQETQYF. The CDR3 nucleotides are TGCGCCAGCAGCTTGGGCCCTAGCGGGGGACAAGAGACCCAGTACTTC.

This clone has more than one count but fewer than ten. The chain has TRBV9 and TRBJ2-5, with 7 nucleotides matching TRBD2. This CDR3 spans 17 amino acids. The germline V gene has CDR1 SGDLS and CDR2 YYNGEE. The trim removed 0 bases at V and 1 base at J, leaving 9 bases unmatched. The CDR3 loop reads CASSVAVMGGGQETQYF. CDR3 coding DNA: TGTGCCAGCAGCGTAGCGGTTATGGGCGGGGGCCAAGAGACCCAGTACTTC.

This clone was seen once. In DNA, the CDR3 is TGTGCCAGCAGAAAAACCAGGGGGCTAGGGGAGACCCAGTACTTC. Amino acid sequence: CASRKTRGLGETQYF. This sequence joins TRBV28 and TRBJ2-5, with TRBD1 matching 8 bases. Per germline, CDR1 MDHEN and CDR2 SYDVKM. V gave up 6 bases and J gave up 5 bases; unmatched junction bases: 11. CDR3 length: 15 residues.

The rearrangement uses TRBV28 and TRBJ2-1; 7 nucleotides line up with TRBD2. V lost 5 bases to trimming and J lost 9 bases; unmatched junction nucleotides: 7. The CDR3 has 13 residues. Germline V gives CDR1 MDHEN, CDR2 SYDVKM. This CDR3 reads CASSPGRRGEQFF. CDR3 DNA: TGTGCCAGCAGTCCCGGGAGGCGCGGTGAGCAGTTCTTC.

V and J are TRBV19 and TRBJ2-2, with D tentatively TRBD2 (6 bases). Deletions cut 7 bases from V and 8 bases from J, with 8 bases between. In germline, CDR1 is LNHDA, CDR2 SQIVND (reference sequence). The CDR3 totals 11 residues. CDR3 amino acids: CASTSAGELFF. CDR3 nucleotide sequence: TGTGCCAGTACTAGCGCGGGGGAGCTGTTTTTT.

The CDR3 loop reads CASSTGGAYEQYF. The CDR3 DNA sequence: TGTGCCAGCAGCACCGGAGGAGCCTACGAGCAGTACTTC. The chain combines TRBV6-5 with TRBJ2-7, with D maybe TRBD2 (5 bases). Trimming removed 6 bases from V and 2 bases from J, with 11 bases in between. The CDR3 runs to 13 residues. Germline CDR1 MNHEY, CDR2 SVGAGI.

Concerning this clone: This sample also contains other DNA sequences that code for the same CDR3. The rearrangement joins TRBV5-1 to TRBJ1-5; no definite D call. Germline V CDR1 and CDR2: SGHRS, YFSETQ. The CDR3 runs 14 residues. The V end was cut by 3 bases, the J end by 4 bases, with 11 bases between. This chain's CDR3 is CASSSMGGNQPQHF. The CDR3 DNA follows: TGCGCCAGCAGCTCCATGGGAGGTAATCAGCCCCAGCATTTT.

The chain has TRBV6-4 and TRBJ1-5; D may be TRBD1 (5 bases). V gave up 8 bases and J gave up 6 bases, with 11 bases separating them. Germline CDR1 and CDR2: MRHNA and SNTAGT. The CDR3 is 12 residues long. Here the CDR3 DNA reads TGTGCCAGCCTTCGGGGGGTTCAGCCCCAGCATTTT. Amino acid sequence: CASLRGVQPQHF.

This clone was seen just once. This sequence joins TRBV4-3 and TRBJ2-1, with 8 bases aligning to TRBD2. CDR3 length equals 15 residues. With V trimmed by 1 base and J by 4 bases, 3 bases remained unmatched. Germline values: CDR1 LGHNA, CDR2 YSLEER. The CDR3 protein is CASSQGTSRYNEQFF. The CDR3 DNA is TGCGCCAGCAGCCAAGGGACTAGCAGGTACAATGAGCAGTTCTTC.